Reported below is one TCR beta chain. This sample is part of a study of siplizumab effects on memory and regulatory T cells. Germline values: CDR1 MNHEY, CDR2 SVGAGI. Trimming took 8 bases from V and 0 from J, leaving 14 bases between them. The CDR3 is 14 amino acids. TCRdb keeps only in-frame clones here, not all; method: immunoSEQ multiplex PCR. The top ten clones hold approximately 0.17% of a sample with over 95,000 clones, roughly 95% of them seen once. The chain is built from TRBV6-5 and TRBJ2-7; the D is unclear. The source is a human donor in good health. Material: non-Treg CD4+ T cells sorted from blood. The CDR3 DNA reads TGTGCCAGCGGGCTCAATAGAAACTCCTACGAGCAGTACTTC. Amino acid sequence: CASGLNRNSYEQYF.